This T cell receptor (beta chain) was observed in a study of blood T cell repertoires in COVID-19 (dated by TCRdb to 2020 to 2021). About the investigation overall: Samples from collaborators originated in the United States, Italy and Spain and spanned both the acute and convalescent phases of COVID-19. The prospective study material was composed of cDNA or gDNA derived from T cells, B-cell-depleted T cells, or PBMCs. Subjects who had been exposed to COVID-19, were actively infected with it, or had recovered from it provided the deeply sampled blood TCRbeta repertoires that made up the dataset. A freely available public database, intended as a resource for researchers studying the immune response to SARS-CoV-2, is where the repertoires were released. The samples were drawn from two sources: the first 160 participants of the ongoing ImmuneRACE study, and approximately 1,300 subjects contributed by 6 global collaborators. Nearly every sample came with metadata listing a de-identified subject ID, COVID-19 status, age in years and sex. HLA class I and class II types, where available, came from metadata supplied by the sample provider rather than from assay-based typing.

Concerning this clone itself: What this receptor recognizes is not known. The sample holds no much larger clone one base away, and base qualities are not on file.

The immunoSEQ Assay, a bias-controlled multiplex PCR, was used to amplify TCRbeta CDR3 regions from genomic DNA. Under the source paper's analysis protocol: The number of nucleated cells in each sample was estimated by amplification of reference gene primers within the assay. To quantify the absolute abundance of each unique TCRbeta CDR3 rearrangement, sequence reads were collapsed and filtered. For each sample, productive Simpson clonality was calculated as the square root of Simpson's diversity index across productive rearrangements. In TCRdb, the immuneACCESS table is reduced to in-frame sequences with V and J assigned. These tables do not hold every clone; where another copy was compared, an unresolved V gene accounts for under half, and the others remain unexplained. Clone size and V and J calls were adopted from that table, with D and trimming inferred from the DNA. The sample profile shows about 270,000 clones; approximately 92% of them were found once. 2% to 2.5% of the sample is in the top ten clones.

Broad study findings and their caveats: How much clinical and demographic metadata was included differed by source and by participant, and the metadata was provided uncurated.

The V end gives up 1 base and the J end 5 bases, leaving 1 base in the junction not matched to a gene. Per the germline V gene (reference sequence), SGHNT is the CDR1 and YYREEE is the CDR2. Reading from cysteine to phenylalanine, the CDR3 counts 13 amino acids. Here the CDR3 DNA is all that survives: 39 bases in frame from base 1. Participants in the prospective study were enrolled through a virtual design, were aged roughly 18 to 100 years, and lived in fewer than 30 United States geographic areas. In the prospective study, cohorts were assigned on the basis of participant-reported clinical history obtained from a screening survey and a study questionnaire. ImmuneRACE Cohort 3 recovered participants were defined by two consecutive negative NP/OP PCR tests, healthcare professional clearance, or symptom resolution. Each participant in the prospective study had whole blood, serum and a nasopharyngeal or oropharyngeal swab collected by mobile phlebotomists. Prospective study participants could optionally give additional blood draws and questionnaires over a roughly two-month period. Before DNA extraction, blood samples from the prospective study were shipped at room temperature or frozen.

Recombination linked TRBV5-4 to TRBJ2-5; 8 central bases correspond to TRBD1. Sequenced sample: PBMCs or T cells enriched from blood (not recorded which). This sequence was found in a woman aged 18-35 years who had recovered from COVID-19. The sequenced DNA is TGTGCCAGCAGCTTGACAGGGGGGGAGACCCAGTACTTC. Its amino acids are CASSLTGGETQYF.